This T cell receptor beta chain emerged from a study of T-cell memory formation after mild COVID-19. Turning to the study itself: Clusters of TCRs were largely donor specific. Study conclusions and caveats: Later expanders leaned toward CD4+, whereas clones contracting from day 15 to 85 were balanced CD4/CD8. Cross-reactive memory appears to have joined, as suggested by some responding clones showing up in pre-infection memory.

This clonotype was observed a handful of times. What it recognizes is unknown. TCRdb reprocessed the 5' RACE reads via MiXCR and lists one record per CDR3 protein. Of about 250,000 distinct CDR3 sequences listed, roughly 15% were seen once; the top ten hold approximately 3.5%. Germline values: CDR1 SNHLY, CDR2 FYNNEI. This CDR3 spans 11 amino acids. The V gene lost 4 bases and the J gene lost 4 bases, with 4 bases spanning the gap. The receptor was isolated from a young man who had mild COVID-19 (a few samples of this study predate the infection). Cell type and time point are not known. The specimen sequenced was PBMCs or a T cell subset sorted from them (not recorded which). The chain couples TRBV2 to TRBJ1-2; D gene unclear. CDR3 nucleotides: TGTGCCAGCAGTGTTAGCTATGGCTACACCTTC. It encodes CASSVSYGYTF.